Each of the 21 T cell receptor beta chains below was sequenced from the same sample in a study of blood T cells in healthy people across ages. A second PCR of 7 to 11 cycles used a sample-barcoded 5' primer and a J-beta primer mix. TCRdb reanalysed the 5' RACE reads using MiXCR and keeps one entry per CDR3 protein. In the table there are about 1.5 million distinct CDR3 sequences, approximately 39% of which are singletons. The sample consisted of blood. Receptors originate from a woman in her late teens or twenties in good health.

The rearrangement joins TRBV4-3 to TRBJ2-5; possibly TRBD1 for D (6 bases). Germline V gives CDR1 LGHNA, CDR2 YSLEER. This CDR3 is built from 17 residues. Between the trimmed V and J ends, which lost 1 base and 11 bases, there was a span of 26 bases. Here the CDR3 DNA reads TGCGCCAGCAGCCAAGCTCTCGCAGGGGCCCCCTACAATGAGCAGTACTTC. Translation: CASSQALAGAPYNEQYF.

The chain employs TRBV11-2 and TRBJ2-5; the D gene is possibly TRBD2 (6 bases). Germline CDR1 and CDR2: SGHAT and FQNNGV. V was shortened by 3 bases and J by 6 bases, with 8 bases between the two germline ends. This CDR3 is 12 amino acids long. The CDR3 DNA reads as TGTGCCAGCAGCTTCGGAGGGCAGACCCAGTACTTC. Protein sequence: CASSFGGQTQYF.

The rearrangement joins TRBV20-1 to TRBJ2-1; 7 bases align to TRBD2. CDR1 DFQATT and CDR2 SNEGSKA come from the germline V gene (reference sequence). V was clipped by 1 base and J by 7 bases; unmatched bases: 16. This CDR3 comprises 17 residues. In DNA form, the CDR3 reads TGCAGTGCTAGAGGTGGGGGGGTTGCTAGCGCCCTAAATGAGCAGTTCTTC. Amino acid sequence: CSARGGGVASALNEQFF.

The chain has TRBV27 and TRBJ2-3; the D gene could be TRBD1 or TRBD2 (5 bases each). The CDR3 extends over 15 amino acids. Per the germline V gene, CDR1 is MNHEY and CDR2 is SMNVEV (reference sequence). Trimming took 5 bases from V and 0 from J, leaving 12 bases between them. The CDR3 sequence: CASSVGTLSTDTQYF. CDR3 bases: TGTGCCAGCAGTGTGGGGACCCTTAGCACAGATACGCAGTATTTT.

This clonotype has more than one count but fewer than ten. In DNA form, the CDR3 reads TGTGCCAGCAGTGAAGCGGTAGGGGCTAATGAGCAGTTCTTC. It translates to CASSEAVGANEQFF. This sequence joins TRBV2 and TRBJ2-1; TRBD1 might be the D (5 bases). Germline V gives CDR1 SNHLY, CDR2 FYNNEI. The CDR3 extends over 14 amino acids. Trimming took 0 bases from V and 7 from J, leaving 10 bases between them.

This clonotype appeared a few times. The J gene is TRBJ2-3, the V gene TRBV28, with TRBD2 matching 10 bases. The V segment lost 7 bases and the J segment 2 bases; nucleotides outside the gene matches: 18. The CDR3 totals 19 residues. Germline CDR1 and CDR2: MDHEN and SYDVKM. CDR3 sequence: CASTLTLSGRLEHTDTQYF. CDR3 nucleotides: TGTGCCAGCACCCTAACCCTTAGCGGGAGGCTAGAACACACAGATACGCAGTATTTT.

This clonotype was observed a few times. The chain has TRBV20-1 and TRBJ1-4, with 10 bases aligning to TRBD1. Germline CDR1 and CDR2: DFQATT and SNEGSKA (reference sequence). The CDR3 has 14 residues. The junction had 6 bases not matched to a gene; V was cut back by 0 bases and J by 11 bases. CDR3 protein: CSAREGQGSGKLFF. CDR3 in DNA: TGCAGTGCTAGAGAGGGACAGGGGTCGGGGAAACTGTTTTTT.

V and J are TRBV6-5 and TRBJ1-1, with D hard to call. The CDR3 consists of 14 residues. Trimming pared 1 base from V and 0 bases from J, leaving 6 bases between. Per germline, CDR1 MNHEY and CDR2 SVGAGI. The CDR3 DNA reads TGTGCCAGCAGTTACTTGGGTCTGAACACTGAAGCTTTCTTT. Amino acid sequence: CASSYLGLNTEAFF.

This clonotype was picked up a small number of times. CDR3 sequence reads: CASSQGSGAKTQYF. CDR3 sequence (DNA): TGTGCCAGCAGCCAAGGTTCGGGGGCCAAGACCCAGTACTTC. V is TRBV3-1 and J is TRBJ2-5; D is possibly TRBD1 or TRBD2 (6 bases each). V was trimmed by 1 base and J by 6 bases, leaving 12 bases between them. Germline CDR1 LGHDT, CDR2 YNNKEL (reference sequence). CDR3 size: 14 residues.

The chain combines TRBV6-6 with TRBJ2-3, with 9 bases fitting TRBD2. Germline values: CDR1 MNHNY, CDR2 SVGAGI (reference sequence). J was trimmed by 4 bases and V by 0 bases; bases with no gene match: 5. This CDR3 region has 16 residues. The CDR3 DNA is TGTGCCAGCAGTTACTCCCACGGCGGGAGGGCAGATACGCAGTATTTT. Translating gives CASSYSHGGRADTQYF.

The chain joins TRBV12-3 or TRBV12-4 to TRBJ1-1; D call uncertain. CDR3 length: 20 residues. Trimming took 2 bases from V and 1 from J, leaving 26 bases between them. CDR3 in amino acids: CASSLQQPDELLVSNTEAFF. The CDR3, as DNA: TGTGCCAGCAGTTTACAACAGCCCGACGAACTGCTAGTTTCGAACACTGAAGCTTTCTTT.

The CDR3 DNA reads TGCGCCAGCAGTAGATCCCTAGCGGGGGGGAGCGATGAGCAGTACTTC. The encoded protein is CASSRSLAGGSDEQYF. The chain carries TRBV10-1 and TRBJ2-7, with 12 bases fitting TRBD2. J was trimmed by 7 bases and V by 5 bases; bases with no gene match: 12. Germline loops: CDR1 WNHNN, CDR2 SYGVQD (reference sequence). The CDR3 has 16 amino acids.

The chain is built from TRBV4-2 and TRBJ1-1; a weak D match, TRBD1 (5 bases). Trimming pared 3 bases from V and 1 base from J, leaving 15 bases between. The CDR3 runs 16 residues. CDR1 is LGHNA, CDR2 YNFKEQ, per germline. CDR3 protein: CASSQSLPTENTEAFF. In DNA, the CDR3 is TGTGCCAGCAGCCAGTCACTACCGACAGAGAACACTGAAGCTTTCTTT.

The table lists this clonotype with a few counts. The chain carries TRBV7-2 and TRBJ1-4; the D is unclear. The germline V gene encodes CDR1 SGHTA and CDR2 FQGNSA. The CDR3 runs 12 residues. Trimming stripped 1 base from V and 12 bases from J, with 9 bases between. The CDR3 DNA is TGTGCCAGCAGCTTAGTGGGCCAGCAACTGTTTTTT. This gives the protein CASSLVGQQLFF. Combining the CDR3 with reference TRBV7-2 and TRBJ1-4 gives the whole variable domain GAGVSQSPSNKVTEKGKDVELRCDPISGHTALYWYRQSLGQGLEFLIYFQGNSAPDKSGLPSDRFSAERTGGSVSTLTIQRTQQEDSAVYLCASSLVGQQLFFGSGTQLSVL.

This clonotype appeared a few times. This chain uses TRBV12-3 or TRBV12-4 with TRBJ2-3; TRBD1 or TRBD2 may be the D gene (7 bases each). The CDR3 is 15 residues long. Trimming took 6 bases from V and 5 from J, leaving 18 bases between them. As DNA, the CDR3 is TGTGCCAGCAGCTCCTTCGACAGGGAGGGAGATACGCAGTATTTT. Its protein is CASSSFDREGDTQYF.

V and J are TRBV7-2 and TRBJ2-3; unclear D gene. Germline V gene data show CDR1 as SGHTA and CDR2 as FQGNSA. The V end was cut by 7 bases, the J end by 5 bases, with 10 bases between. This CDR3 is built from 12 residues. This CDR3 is CASNRNQDTQYF. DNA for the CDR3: TGTGCCAGCAACCGAAACCAAGATACGCAGTATTTT.

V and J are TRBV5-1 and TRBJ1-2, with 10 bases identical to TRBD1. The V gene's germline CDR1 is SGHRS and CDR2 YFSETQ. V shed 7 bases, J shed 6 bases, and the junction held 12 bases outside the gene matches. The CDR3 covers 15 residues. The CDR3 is CASGSGRDRGNGYTF. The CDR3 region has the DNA TGCGCCAGCGGCTCAGGCCGGGACAGGGGTAATGGCTACACCTTC. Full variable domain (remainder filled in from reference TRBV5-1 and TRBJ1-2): KAGVTQTPRYLIKTRGQQVTLSCSPISGHRSVSWYQQTPGQGLQFLFEYFSETQRNKGNFPGRFSGRQFSNSRSEMNVSTLELGDSALYLCASGSGRDRGNGYTFGSGTRLTVV.

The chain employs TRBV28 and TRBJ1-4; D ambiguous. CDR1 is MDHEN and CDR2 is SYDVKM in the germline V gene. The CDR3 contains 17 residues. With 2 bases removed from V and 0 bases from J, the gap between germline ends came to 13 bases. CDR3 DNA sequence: TGTGCCAGCAGTTTAGTAGGGCTTAATGCAACTAATGAAAAACTGTTTTTT. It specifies CASSLVGLNATNEKLFF.

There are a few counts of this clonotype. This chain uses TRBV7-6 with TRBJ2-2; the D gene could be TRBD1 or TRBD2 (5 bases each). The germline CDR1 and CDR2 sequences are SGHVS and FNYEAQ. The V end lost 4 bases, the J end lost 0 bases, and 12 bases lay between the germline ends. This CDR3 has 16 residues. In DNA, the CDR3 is TGTGCCAGCAGCTCGGGACCTCGAGCGAACACCGGGGAGCTGTTTTTT. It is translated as CASSSGPRANTGELFF. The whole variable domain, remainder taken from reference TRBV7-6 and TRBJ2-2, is GAGVSQSPRYKVTKRGQDVALRCDPISGHVSLYWYRQALGQGPEFLTYFNYEAQQDKSGLPNDRFSAERPEGSISTLTIQRTEQRDSAMYRCASSSGPRANTGELFFGEGSRLTVL.

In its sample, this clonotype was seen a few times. The CDR3 sequence is CASSITSGADTQYF. As DNA, the CDR3 is TGCGCCAGCAGCATAACTAGCGGTGCAGATACGCAGTATTTT. The rearrangement links TRBV5-1 to TRBJ2-3, with 8 positions matching TRBD2. This CDR3 comprises 14 residues. Looked up from germline, CDR1 is SGHRS and CDR2 is YFSETQ. With V trimmed by 4 bases and J by 4 bases, 5 bases remained unmatched. Full variable domain (remainder filled in from reference TRBV5-1 and TRBJ2-3): KAGVTQTPRYLIKTRGQQVTLSCSPISGHRSVSWYQQTPGQGLQFLFEYFSETQRNKGNFPGRFSGRQFSNSRSEMNVSTLELGDSALYLCASSITSGADTQYFGPGTRLTVL.

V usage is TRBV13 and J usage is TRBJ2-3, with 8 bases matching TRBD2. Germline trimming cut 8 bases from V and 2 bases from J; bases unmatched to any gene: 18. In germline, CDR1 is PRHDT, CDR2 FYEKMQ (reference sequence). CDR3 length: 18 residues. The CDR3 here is CASGSSLAETFYTDTQYF. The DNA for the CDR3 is TGTGCCAGCGGATCCTCACTAGCGGAGACGTTTTACACAGATACGCAGTATTTT.